The following is a T cell receptor beta chain sequence with its context. Its antigen is not known. This sample's RNA came from whole unsorted tissue. Distant lung tissue was collected more than 3 cm away from the tumor edge. Newly diagnosed lung cancer patients had thoracic surgery in China, August–late 2014, without prior chemotherapy. The CDR3 loop spans 12 amino acids. Trimming removed 6 bases at V and 5 bases at J, with 11 bases between. Germline V gives CDR1 SGHNT, CDR2 YYREEE (reference sequence). This record belongs to a study of tumor and adjacent non-tumor tissue in lung cancer. For the study at large: Histology: 12 adenocarcinoma, a couple of squamous cell carcinoma, 1 small cell lung cancer. Study-wide findings and caveats: Tumor repertoires had a smaller top 100 clone share than normal lung. TCR diversity was significantly greater in tumor than normal lung tissue.

The library came from three nested PCR rounds adapted from ARM-PCR protocols. From the multiplex PCR reads, TCRdb called clonotypes with MiXCR, one entry per CDR3 protein. The profile shows under 85,000 distinct CDR3 sequences, 76% of them singletons. Sequenced input: distant non-tumor lung tissue. V usage is TRBV5-4 and J usage is TRBJ1-2; D unresolved. The receptor's source is a man between 70 and 80 years old with non-small cell lung cancer. CDR3 sequence reads: CASNLEHYGYTF. CDR3 sequence (DNA): TGTGCCAGCAACTTAGAACATTATGGCTACACCTTC.